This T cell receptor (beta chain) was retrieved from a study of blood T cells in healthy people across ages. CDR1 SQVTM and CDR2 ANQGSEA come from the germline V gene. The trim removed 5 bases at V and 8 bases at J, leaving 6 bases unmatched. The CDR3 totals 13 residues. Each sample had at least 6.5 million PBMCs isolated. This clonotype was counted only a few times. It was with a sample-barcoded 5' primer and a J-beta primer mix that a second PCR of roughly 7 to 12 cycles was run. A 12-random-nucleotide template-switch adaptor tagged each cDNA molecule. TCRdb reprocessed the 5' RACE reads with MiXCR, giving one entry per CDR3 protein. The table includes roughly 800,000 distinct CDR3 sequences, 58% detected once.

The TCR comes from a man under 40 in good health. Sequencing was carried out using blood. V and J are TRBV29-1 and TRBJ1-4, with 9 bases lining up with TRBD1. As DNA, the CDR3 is TGCAGCGTTCTACAGGGGGCGCGGGAAAAACTGTTTTTT. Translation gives CSVLQGAREKLFF. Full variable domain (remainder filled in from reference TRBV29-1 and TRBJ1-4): SAVISQKPSRDICQRGTSLTIQCQVDSQVTMMFWYRQQPGQSLTLIATANQGSEATYESGFVIDKFPISRPNLTFSTLTVSNMSPEDSSIYLCSVLQGAREKLFFGSGTQLSVL.